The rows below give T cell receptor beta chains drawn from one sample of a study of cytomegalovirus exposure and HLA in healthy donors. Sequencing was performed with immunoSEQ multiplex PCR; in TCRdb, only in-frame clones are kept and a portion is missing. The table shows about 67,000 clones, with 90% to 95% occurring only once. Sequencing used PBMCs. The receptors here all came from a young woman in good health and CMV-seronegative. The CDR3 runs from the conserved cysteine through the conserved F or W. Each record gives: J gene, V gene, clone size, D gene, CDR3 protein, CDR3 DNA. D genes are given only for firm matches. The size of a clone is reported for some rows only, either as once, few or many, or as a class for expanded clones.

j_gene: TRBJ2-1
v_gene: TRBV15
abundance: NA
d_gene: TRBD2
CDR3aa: CATSRDSSGGYNEQFF
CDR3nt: TGTGCCACCAGCAGAGATTCGAGCGGGGGGTACAATGAGCAGTTCTTC

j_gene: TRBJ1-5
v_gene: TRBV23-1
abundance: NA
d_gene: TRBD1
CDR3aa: CASTTGGLLSYQPQHF
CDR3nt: TGCGCCAGCACTACAGGGGGGTTGTTAAGTTATCAGCCCCAGCATTTT

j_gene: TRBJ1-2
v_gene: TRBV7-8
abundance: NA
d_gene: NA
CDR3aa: CASSLIRGQGLNYGYTF
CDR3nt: TGTGCCAGCAGCTTAATACGAGGCCAGGGCCTAAACTATGGCTACACCTTC

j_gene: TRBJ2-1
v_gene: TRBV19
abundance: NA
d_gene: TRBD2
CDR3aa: CASTPGTSGGRSYNEQFF
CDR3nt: TGTGCCAGTACCCCCGGGACTAGCGGGGGGCGCTCCTACAATGAGCAGTTCTTC

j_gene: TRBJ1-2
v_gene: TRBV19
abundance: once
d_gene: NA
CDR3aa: CASSIGDYQKDGYTF
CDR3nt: TGTGCCAGTAGTATAGGTGACTACCAGAAAGACGGCTACACCTTC

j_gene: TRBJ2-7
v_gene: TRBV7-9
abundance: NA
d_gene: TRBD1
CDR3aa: CASSHQTGGGYEQYF
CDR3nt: TGTGCCAGCAGCCATCAGACAGGGGGTGGGTACGAGCAGTACTTC

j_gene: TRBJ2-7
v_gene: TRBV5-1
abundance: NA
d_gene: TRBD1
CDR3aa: CASSGDRGLSYEQYF
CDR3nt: TGCGCCAGCAGTGGCGACAGGGGGCTCTCCTACGAGCAGTACTTC

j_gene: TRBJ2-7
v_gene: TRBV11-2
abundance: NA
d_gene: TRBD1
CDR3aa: CASSPPTGGGYEQYF
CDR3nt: TGTGCCAGCAGCCCACCGACAGGGGGAGGCTACGAGCAGTACTTC

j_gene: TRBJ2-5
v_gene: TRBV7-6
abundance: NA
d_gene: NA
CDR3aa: CASSLVGAPGETQYF
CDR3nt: TGTGCCAGCAGCTTAGTTGGGGCCCCGGGAGAGACCCAGTACTTC

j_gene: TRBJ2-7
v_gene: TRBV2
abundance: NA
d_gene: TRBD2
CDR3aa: CASSEGTSGVREQYF
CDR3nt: TGTGCCAGCAGTGAGGGAACTAGCGGGGTAAGGGAGCAGTACTTC

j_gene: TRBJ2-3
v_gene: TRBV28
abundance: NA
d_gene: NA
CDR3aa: CASSSQVGGTQYF
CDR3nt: TGTGCCAGCAGTTCCCAGGTAGGGGGTACGCAGTATTTT

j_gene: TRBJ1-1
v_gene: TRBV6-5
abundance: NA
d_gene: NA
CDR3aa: CASTLGGTLNTEAFF
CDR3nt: TGTGCCAGCACCTTGGGGGGGACCTTAAACACTGAAGCTTTCTTT

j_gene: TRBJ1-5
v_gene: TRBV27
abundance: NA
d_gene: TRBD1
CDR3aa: CASSREQGVNQPQHF
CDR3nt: TGTGCCAGCAGTCGGGAACAGGGGGTCAATCAGCCCCAGCATTTT

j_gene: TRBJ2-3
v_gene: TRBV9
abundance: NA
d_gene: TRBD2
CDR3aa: CASSVASGGDRDTQYF
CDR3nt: TGTGCCAGCAGCGTGGCTAGCGGGGGCGACCGGGATACGCAGTATTTT

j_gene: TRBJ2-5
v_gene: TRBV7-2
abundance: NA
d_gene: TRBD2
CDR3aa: CASSPQYQRGGETQYF
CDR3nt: TGTGCCAGCAGCCCCCAGTATCAGCGGGGGGGAGAGACCCAGTACTTC

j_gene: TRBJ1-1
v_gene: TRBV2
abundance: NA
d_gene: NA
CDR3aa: CASSFSRDTEAFF
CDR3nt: TGTGCCAGCAGTTTTTCCCGGGACACTGAAGCTTTCTTT

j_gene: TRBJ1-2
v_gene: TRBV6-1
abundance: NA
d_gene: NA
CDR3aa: CASSVDWGRVDGYTF
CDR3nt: TGTGCCAGCAGTGTTGACTGGGGCAGGGTGGATGGCTACACCTTC

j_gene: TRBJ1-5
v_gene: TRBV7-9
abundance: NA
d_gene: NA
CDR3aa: CASSPSGGRDQPQHF
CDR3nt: TGTGCCAGCAGCCCATCGGGGGGTCGAGATCAGCCCCAGCATTTT

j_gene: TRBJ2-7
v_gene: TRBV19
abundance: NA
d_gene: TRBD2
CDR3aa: CASSPDQGTRIHEQYF
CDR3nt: TGTGCCAGTAGTCCTGATCAAGGGACTAGAATCCACGAGCAGTACTTC

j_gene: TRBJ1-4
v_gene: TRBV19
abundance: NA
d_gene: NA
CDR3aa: CASSRGDFNEKLFF
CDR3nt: TGTGCCAGTTCCCGGGGGGACTTTAATGAAAAACTGTTTTTT

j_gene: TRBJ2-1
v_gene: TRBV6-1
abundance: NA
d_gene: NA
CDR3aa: CASSEKTGINNEQFF
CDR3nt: TGTGCCAGCAGTGAGAAGACAGGTATCAACAATGAGCAGTTCTTC

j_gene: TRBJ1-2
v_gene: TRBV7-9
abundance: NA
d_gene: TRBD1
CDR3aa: CASSLADRAGNYGYTF
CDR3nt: TGTGCCAGCAGCTTAGCGGACAGGGCTGGGAACTATGGCTACACCTTC

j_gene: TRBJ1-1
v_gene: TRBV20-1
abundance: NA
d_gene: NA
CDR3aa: CSDLTNAGAFF
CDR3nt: TGCAGTGACCTGACCAACGCAGGAGCTTTCTTT

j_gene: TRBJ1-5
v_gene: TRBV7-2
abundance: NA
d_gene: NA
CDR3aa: CASSSQANQPQHF
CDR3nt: TGTGCCAGCAGCTCCCAGGCCAATCAGCCCCAGCATTTT

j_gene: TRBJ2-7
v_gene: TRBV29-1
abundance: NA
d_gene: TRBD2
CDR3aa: CSVALAGGLEQYF
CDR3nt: TGCAGCGTTGCGCTAGCGGGGGGGCTCGAGCAGTACTTC

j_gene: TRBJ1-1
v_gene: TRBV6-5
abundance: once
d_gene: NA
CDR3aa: CASSYGQKNTEAFF
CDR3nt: TGTGCCAGCAGTTACGGCCAGAAGAACACTGAAGCTTTCTTT